What follows describes a single TCR beta chain. Sequencing used immunoSEQ multiplex PCR; TCRdb keeps in-frame clones, though not all of them. The table shows 90,000 or so clones, with around 91% occurring only once. These data belong to a study of blood T cell repertoires in COVID-19. Overall study context: Acute and convalescent COVID-19 specimens originated in the United States, Italy and Spain. In each case, the material was cDNA or gDNA derived from T cells, B-cell-depleted T cells, or PBMCs.

Germline loops: CDR1 MDHEN, CDR2 SYDVKM. The ends lost 5 bases at V and 2 bases at J; junction bases unmatched: 13. This CDR3 has 20 residues. V usage is TRBV28 and J usage is TRBJ2-1; TRBD2 agrees at 15 bases. The clonotype was recovered from a woman older than 75 with active or convalescent COVID-19. The material sequenced was peripheral blood. This chain's CDR3 is CASSPSDGLAGGGAYNEQFF. DNA for the CDR3: TGTGCCAGCAGTCCATCGGACGGACTAGCGGGAGGGGGGGCCTACAATGAGCAGTTCTTC.